This T cell receptor (beta chain) was obtained from a study of blood T cell repertoires in COVID-19. Some clones are missing from TCRdb's copy, which holds only in-frame ones; the method was immunoSEQ multiplex PCR. Of some 500,000 clones in the sample, approximately 87% were seen once. This clone has just one count. The CDR3 has 13 residues. Germline-derived CDR1 and CDR2 are SGHTA and FQGNSA. V gave up 10 bases and J gave up 3 bases; unmatched junction bases: 7. Individuals drawn from 20 to 25 US areas were about 18 to 100 years old. Recovered status applied to Cohort 3 donors who had two consecutive negative PCRs. It also applied to those with clearance or with symptom resolution.

This TCR derives from a middle-aged woman who had recovered from COVID-19. The sample taken for sequencing was PBMCs or T cells enriched from blood (not recorded which). The V and J genes are TRBV7-2 and TRBJ2-7; 9 positions match TRBD1. Here the CDR3 DNA reads TGTGCCACCGCGAGACAGGGGGTCTACGAGCAGTACTTC. It is translated as CATARQGVYEQYF.